This is a list of T cell receptor beta chains from one sample in a study of CD8 T cells in ankylosing spondylitis. TCRdb reprocessed the 5' RACE reads with MiXCR, giving one entry per CDR3 protein. The sample gives about 440,000 distinct CDR3 sequences, over 15% of which show up once; approximately 0.93% is in the top ten. Sequences were obtained from blood, either unsorted or a sorted T cell fraction (not recorded which). The receptors come from a male donor with ankylosing spondylitis. The CDR3 runs from the conserved cysteine through the conserved F or W. A D gene is named only where the DNA matches it firmly. The size entry is marked missing in some rows and otherwise reads once, few, many or a size class.

TRBV14	.	.	TRBJ2-3	CASSQPPRGDTQYF	TGTGCCAGCAGCCAACCGCCCCGAGGGGATACGCAGTATTTT
TRBV2	.	few	TRBJ2-2	CASTRRAVRNTGELFF	TGTGCCAGCACCCGGCGGGCGGTCCGGAACACCGGGGAGCTGTTTTTT
TRBV5-1	TRBD1	few	TRBJ1-4	CASRADLDRTGGFEKLFF	TGCGCCAGCAGAGCCGATTTAGACCGGACAGGGGGATTCGAAAAACTGTTTTTT
TRBV5-1	TRBD2	few	TRBJ2-1	CASSPPGLAGEVQFF	TGCGCCAGCAGCCCCCCGGGACTAGCGGGAGAAGTGCAGTTCTTC
TRBV20-1	TRBD2	.	TRBJ2-4	CSASGGLAGRNIQYF	TGCAGTGCGAGCGGGGGACTAGCGGGAAGGAACATTCAGTACTTC
TRBV6-1	.	few	TRBJ1-3	CASSYAVHSGNTIYF	TGTGCCAGCAGTTACGCGGTTCACTCTGGAAACACCATATATTTT
TRBV20-1	.	many	TRBJ2-1	CSARAYNQLREQFF	TGCAGTGCTAGGGCGTACAATCAGCTTCGTGAGCAGTTCTTC
TRBV12-3/TRBV12-4	TRBD1	many	TRBJ1-5	CASRGTGTIHQPQHF	TGTGCCAGCAGGGGGACAGGGACGATTCATCAGCCCCAGCATTTT
TRBV20-1	.	.	TRBJ1-6	CSARLQGSSPLHF	TGCAGTGCTAGGTTGCAGGGAAGTTCACCCCTCCACTTT
TRBV29-1	.	.	TRBJ2-2	CSVGTGTGELFF	TGCAGCGTAGGAACAGGCACCGGGGAGCTGTTTTTT
TRBV6-2/TRBV6-3	TRBD1	.	TRBJ1-1	CASINRQGVNTEAFF	TGTGCCAGCATCAACCGGCAGGGGGTGAACACTGAAGCTTTCTTT
TRBV5-1	.	few	TRBJ1-5	CASSMKPGYNQPQHF	TGCGCCAGCAGCATGAAACCAGGGTACAATCAGCCCCAGCATTTT
TRBV4-1	TRBD2	few	TRBJ2-1	CASRLGGGEYNEQFF	TGCGCCAGCAGACTCGGGGGGGGCGAGTACAATGAGCAGTTCTTC
TRBV30	TRBD1	.	TRBJ2-7	CAWSVSDRGNYEQYF	TGTGCCTGGAGTGTAAGTGACAGGGGTAACTACGAGCAGTACTTC
TRBV25-1	.	.	TRBJ1-6	CASSERDAFNSPLHF	TGTGCCAGCAGTGAGCGGGACGCATTCAATTCACCCCTCCACTTT
TRBV4-2	.	few	TRBJ2-2	CASSPRTGKNGELFF	TGTGCCAGCAGCCCCAGGACGGGTAAAAACGGGGAGCTGTTTTTT
TRBV20-1	.	.	TRBJ2-2	CSARVGGVTGELFF	TGCAGTGCTAGAGTCGGGGGAGTAACCGGGGAGCTGTTTTTT
TRBV12-5	.	.	TRBJ1-1	CASARQNTEAFF	TGTGCTAGTGCCAGGCAGAACACTGAAGCTTTCTTT
TRBV21-1	.	few	TRBJ2-7	CASRPSYEQYF	TGTGCCAGCAGACCCAGCTACGAGCAGTACTTC
TRBV28	TRBD2	.	TRBJ2-3	CASGLSGISTDTQYF	TGTGCCAGCGGCCTTAGCGGGATTAGCACAGATACGCAGTATTTT
TRBV29-1	TRBD2	many	TRBJ2-1	CSAKTGTSGYNEQFF	TGCAGCGCTAAAACCGGGACTAGCGGCTACAATGAGCAGTTCTTC
TRBV19	TRBD1	.	TRBJ1-1	CASSPSVQGAVFF	TGTGCCAGTAGCCCCTCCGTCCAGGGGGCCGTATTCTTT
TRBV3-1	.	few	TRBJ1-2	CASSQEQGNYGYTF	TGTGCCAGCAGCCAAGAACAGGGAAACTATGGCTACACCTTC
TRBV2	.	.	TRBJ2-2	CASSAWDTPNTGELFF	TGTGCCAGCAGTGCCTGGGACACCCCGAACACCGGGGAGCTGTTTTTT
TRBV2	TRBD1	few	TRBJ1-2	CASKIVGTGYEVGGYTF	TGTGCCAGCAAGATTGTTGGGACAGGGTATGAAGTGGGGGGCTACACCTTC
TRBV7-2	TRBD2	.	TRBJ2-1	CASSFGGTSGRYNEQFF	TGTGCCAGCAGCTTTGGCGGGACTAGCGGGAGGTACAATGAGCAGTTCTTC
TRBV5-1	TRBD2	.	TRBJ2-3	CASKRTGTSGSTDTQYF	TGCGCCAGCAAAAGAACCGGGACTAGCGGGAGCACAGATACGCAGTATTTT
TRBV20-1	.	.	TRBJ1-4	CSARQVAEEKLFF	TGCAGTGCTAGACAGGTAGCAGAGGAAAAACTGTTTTTT
TRBV6-1	.	.	TRBJ2-3	CASSEAERGTDTQYF	TGTGCCAGCAGTGAAGCCGAGCGCGGCACAGATACGCAGTATTTT
TRBV20-1	TRBD2	few	TRBJ2-3	CSASPFMTSGSFSPTQYF	TGCAGTGCTAGCCCCTTCATGACTAGCGGGAGTTTTAGTCCTACGCAGTATTTT
TRBV6-1	.	many	TRBJ2-2	CASSPPTGEANTGELFF	TGTGCCAGCAGCCCCCCGACAGGAGAAGCGAACACCGGGGAGCTGTTTTTT
TRBV20-1	.	.	TRBJ2-5	CSARAGYGVQYF	TGCAGTGCTCGTGCAGGGTACGGGGTCCAGTACTTC
TRBV7-9	.	.	TRBJ1-1	CASSLILGTEAFF	TGTGCCAGCAGTTTGATTTTGGGCACTGAAGCTTTCTTT
TRBV5-1	TRBD2	many	TRBJ2-1	CASSLGLARLDEQFF	TGCGCCAGCAGCTTGGGACTAGCGAGATTGGATGAGCAGTTCTTC
TRBV3-1	.	few	TRBJ1-3	CASSQKGTSGNTIYF	TGTGCCAGCAGCCAAAAGGGGACCTCTGGAAACACCATATATTTT
TRBV6-1	TRBD1	.	TRBJ1-3	CASSDHRGSGNTIYF	TGTGCCAGCAGTGACCACAGGGGGAGTGGAAACACCATATATTTT
TRBV24-1	TRBD1	.	TRBJ2-7	CATSDLPGGYEQYF	TGTGCCACCAGTGATTTGCCAGGGGGCTACGAGCAGTACTTC
TRBV5-6	TRBD2	few	TRBJ2-5	CASRASGSGVTQYF	TGTGCCAGCAGAGCCTCCGGGAGCGGGGTGACCCAGTACTTC
TRBV5-6	.	few	TRBJ1-5	CASSRDSAPNQPQHF	TGTGCCAGCAGCCGAGACAGCGCTCCTAATCAGCCCCAGCATTTT
TRBV6-5	.	.	TRBJ1-6	CASTQGRSPLHF	TGTGCCAGCACTCAGGGGAGGTCACCCCTCCACTTT
TRBV29-1	.	.	TRBJ2-7	CSVEVRQGLEQYF	TGCAGCGTTGAAGTTCGGCAGGGGCTCGAGCAGTACTTC
TRBV19	TRBD1	few	TRBJ1-6	CASSSRGQLGHSPLHF	TGTGCCAGTAGTAGCCGGGGACAGTTGGGGCATTCACCCCTCCACTTT
TRBV9	.	.	TRBJ2-3	CASSARDSDTQYF	TGTGCCAGCAGCGCCCGGGACTCAGATACGCAGTATTTT
TRBV20-1	.	.	TRBJ2-7	CSATPPRSLDLGEQYF	TGCAGTGCTACTCCCCCTCGTAGCCTGGACTTAGGCGAGCAGTACTTC
TRBV20-1	.	few	TRBJ2-7	CSARDIGTGPHLF	TGCAGTGCTAGAGATATAGGAACAGGTCCCCACCTTTTC
TRBV20-1	TRBD1	few	TRBJ1-5	CSARPGGQGSRPQHF	TGCAGTGCTAGGCCAGGGGGACAGGGCAGTCGGCCCCAGCATTTT
TRBV7-6	.	.	TRBJ1-3	CASSLEGDLSGNTIYF	TGTGCCAGCAGCTTAGAGGGGGATTTGTCGGGAAACACCATATATTTT
TRBV7-9	.	few	TRBJ1-1	CASSYHSGPLNTEAFF	TGTGCCAGCAGCTACCACTCGGGACCGCTGAACACTGAAGCTTTCTTT
TRBV20-1	TRBD2	few	TRBJ2-1	CSARVVSGNEQFF	TGCAGTGCTAGAGTGGTTAGCGGGAATGAGCAGTTCTTC
TRBV5-1	.	.	TRBJ1-1	CASSRAVATEAFF	TGCGCCAGCAGCCGGGCGGTGGCCACTGAAGCTTTCTTT
TRBV7-9	.	few	TRBJ2-2	CASSFGQGFHTGELFF	TGTGCCAGCAGCTTTGGGCAGGGGTTTCACACCGGGGAGCTGTTTTTT
TRBV20-1	TRBD2	few	TRBJ2-7	CSARYQGLTEQYF	TGCAGTGCTAGATACCAGGGACTAACCGAGCAGTACTTC
TRBV7-2	TRBD2	few	TRBJ2-3	CASSPSGTSTDTQYF	TGTGCCAGCAGTCCAAGCGGGACTAGCACAGATACGCAGTATTTT
TRBV6-2/TRBV6-3	.	few	TRBJ1-1	CASSYRVGNTEAFF	TGTGCCAGCAGCTACAGGGTGGGGAACACTGAAGCTTTCTTT